Following are 27 T cell receptor beta chains from one sample sequenced in a study of cytomegalovirus exposure and HLA in healthy donors. Both 60 Vbeta primers and 13 Jbeta primers went into the PCR. Profiled with immunoSEQ multiplex PCR; TCRdb holds only in-frame clones, not every one. The repertoire includes around 200,000 clones, 82% of them detected once, and roughly 6% sits in the top ten. The sequenced material came from PBMCs. These receptors were collected from a man aged 40-55 years in good health and CMV-seropositive.

The gene calls are TRBV6-6 and TRBJ2-1; possibly TRBD2 for D (5 bases). Trimming took 6 bases from V and 6 from J, leaving 9 bases between them. This CDR3 comprises 12 residues. From germline, CDR1 is MNHNY and CDR2 SVGAGI (reference sequence). The CDR3 loop reads CASSLLGNEQFF. In DNA form, the CDR3 reads TGTGCCAGCAGCCTACTAGGCAATGAGCAGTTCTTC.

The chain uses TRBV6-5 and TRBJ1-3, with D uncertain. CDR1 MNHEY and CDR2 SVGAGI come from the germline V gene. V shed 0 bases and J shed 0 bases, with 9 bases lying between them. The CDR3 is 16 amino acids. The CDR3 region has the DNA TGTGCCAGCAGTTACTCGGGTTCAGGCTCTGGAAACACCATATATTTT. Protein sequence: CASSYSGSGSGNTIYF.

The chain carries TRBV6-5 and TRBJ1-1; D is unresolved. The CDR3 is 13 residues long. In germline, CDR1 is MNHEY, CDR2 SVGAGI. The V gene lost 2 bases and the J gene lost 4 bases, with 8 bases spanning the gap. In DNA, the CDR3 is TGTGCCAGCAGTTACAGAGGAGGCACTGAAGCTTTCTTT. Translated, it gives CASSYRGGTEAFF.

This chain links TRBV12-5 with TRBJ2-2, with TRBD2 matching over 12 bases. The J segment lost 7 bases and the V segment lost 4 bases, leaving 10 bases of the junction unmatched. CDR1 and CDR2 (germline): LGHNT, FRNRAP. This CDR3 spans 17 amino acids. DNA of the CDR3: TGTGCTAGTGGTTCCCCTCTAGCGGGAGGGCCGGGCGGGGAGCTGTTTTTT. This codes for CASGSPLAGGPGGELFF. Together with reference TRBV12-5 and TRBJ2-2, the CDR3 gives the full variable domain: DARVTQTPRHKVTEMGQEVTMRCQPILGHNTVFWYRQTMMQGLELLAYFRNRAPLDDSGMPKDRFSAEMPDATLATLKIQPSEPRDSAVYFCASGSPLAGGPGGELFFGEGSRLTVL.

The rearrangement joins TRBV29-1 to TRBJ2-1; the D gene is possibly TRBD1 (5 bases). The CDR3 spans 14 residues. Trimming took 3 bases from V and 4 from J, leaving 13 bases between them. Per the germline V gene, CDR1 is SQVTM and CDR2 is ANQGSEA. CDR3 in DNA: TGCAGCGTTGATCTCCCTGGGGCTTACAATGAGCAGTTCTTC. It yields the protein CSVDLPGAYNEQFF.

The chain links TRBV6-5 to TRBJ1-4, with D perhaps matching TRBD1 (5 bases). The germline V gene has CDR1 MNHEY and CDR2 SVGAGI. Trimming cost V 2 bases and J 2 bases, with 9 bases left between them. The CDR3 spans 15 residues. The CDR3 sequence: CASSYETATNEKLFF. In DNA form, the CDR3 reads TGTGCCAGCAGTTACGAGACAGCCACTAATGAAAAACTGTTTTTT.

The chain employs TRBV11-3 and TRBJ2-1, with a possible D match to TRBD2 (5 bases). CDR3 size: 13 residues. Germline V CDR1 and CDR2: SGHNT, YENEEA. V lost 2 bases and J lost 7, with 9 bases in between. The DNA of the CDR3 is TGTGCCAGCAGCTTAACTAGTAAGAATGAGCAGTTCTTC. It specifies CASSLTSKNEQFF.

The genes are TRBV7-9 and TRBJ1-2; 8 bases agree with TRBD1. Germline-derived CDR1 and CDR2 are SEHNR and FQNEAQ (reference sequence). CDR3 length: 13 residues. V was clipped by 8 bases and J by 8 bases; unmatched bases: 10. The CDR3 DNA is TGTGCCAGCGCCGGGACAGGAGGTTACGGCTACACCTTC. This encodes CASAGTGGYGYTF.

This sequence joins TRBV19 and TRBJ1-5, with TRBD1 matching 9 bases. J was trimmed by 3 bases and V by 5 bases; bases with no gene match: 5. Germline V gives CDR1 LNHDA, CDR2 SQIVND (reference sequence). This CDR3 spans 15 amino acids. The CDR3, as DNA: TGTGCCAGTAGTTTGGACAGGGGAAACAATCAGCCCCAGCATTTT. It specifies CASSLDRGNNQPQHF.

The V call is TRBV5-1, the J call TRBJ2-7; the match to TRBD1 covers 8 bases. The length of the CDR3 is 13 residues. The germline V gene encodes CDR1 SGHRS and CDR2 YFSETQ. With 4 bases clipped from V and 4 bases from J, the junction kept 4 bases outside the gene matches. The CDR3 coding sequence is TGCGCCAGCAGCCCTGACAGGGGATACGAGCAGTACGTC. As protein: CASSPDRGYEQYV.

The rearrangement uses TRBV6-5 and TRBJ2-1; possibly TRBD2 for D (6 bases). The CDR3 contains 14 residues. V lost 6 bases to trimming and J lost 9 bases, with 18 bases between them. CDR1 and CDR2 from the germline V gene are MNHEY and SVGAGI. The CDR3 region has the DNA TGTGCCAGCAGCCTTAAGGGGACTGGGGGTGAGCAGTTCTTC. Translated, it gives CASSLKGTGGEQFF.

This chain joins TRBV5-8 and TRBJ1-5; 8 nucleotides align to TRBD1. CDR1 and CDR2 (germline): SGHTS, YDEGEE. The CDR3 contains 15 residues. The V and J ends lost 5 bases and 6 bases, in that order; junction bases with no gene match: 10. CDR3 sequence (DNA): TGTGCCAGCAGTGTTGGACAGGGAGCCACTCAGCCCCAGCATTTT. This encodes CASSVGQGATQPQHF.

V and J are TRBV6-1 and TRBJ1-1; D not resolved. The V gene's germline CDR1 is MNHNS and CDR2 SASEGT. The CDR3 totals 13 residues. Trimming pared 1 base from V and 8 bases from J, leaving 11 bases between. In nucleotides, the CDR3 is TGTGCCAGCAGTGAAGGGGCTACGGCCGAAGCTTTCTTT. Encoded protein: CASSEGATAEAFF.

This clone was counted a few times. The chain joins TRBV7-6 to TRBJ2-5; TRBD2 matches at 8 bases. This CDR3 spans 16 amino acids. CDR1 and CDR2 from the germline V gene are SGHVS and FNYEAQ. V gave up 1 base and J gave up 5 bases; unmatched junction bases: 9. In DNA, the CDR3 is TGTGCCAGCAGCTTAGAAGCGGGAGCTCAGAGGGAGACCCAGTACTTC. Its translation is CASSLEAGAQRETQYF.

This clone appeared a few times. The sample has other DNA sequences that encode this CDR3 too. This sequence joins TRBV5-1 and TRBJ2-1, with TRBD2 as a possible D gene (6 bases). Trimming stripped 0 bases from V and 4 bases from J, with 8 bases between. There are 14 residues in the CDR3. Germline CDR1 SGHRS, CDR2 YFSETQ. In DNA, the CDR3 is TGCGCCAGCAGCTTGGGGGGGGAATACAATGAGCAGTTCTTC. The encoded protein is CASSLGGEYNEQFF.

The chain links TRBV9 to TRBJ2-2, with 8 bases aligning to TRBD1. The ends lost 2 bases at V and 2 bases at J; junction bases unmatched: 8. This CDR3 region has 17 residues. CDR1 SGDLS and CDR2 YYNGEE come from the germline V gene. The CDR3 region has the DNA TGTGCCAGCAGCGTCAGCCGGGACAGGCATAACACCGGGGAGCTGTTTTTT. Amino acid sequence: CASSVSRDRHNTGELFF.

The chain carries TRBV13 and TRBJ2-7; maybe TRBD2 (5 bases). The CDR3 loop spans 13 amino acids. Per germline, CDR1 PRHDT and CDR2 FYEKMQ (reference sequence). The V gene lost 1 base and the J gene lost 7 bases, with 11 bases spanning the gap. CDR3 in amino acids: CASSLVGEREQYF. CDR3 DNA sequence: TGTGCCAGCAGCTTAGTTGGCGAGCGGGAGCAGTACTTC.

Turning to this clone: This specimen includes other DNA sequences encoding the same CDR3. The chain has TRBV7-9 and TRBJ1-2; weak D call: TRBD1 (5 bases). The germline V and J ends were trimmed by 3 bases and 4 bases, with 9 bases remaining between them. This CDR3 is built from 13 residues. Germline values: CDR1 SEHNR, CDR2 FQNEAQ (reference sequence). The DNA of the CDR3 is TGTGCCAGCAGCTTGGGGACTGGCTATGGCTACACCTTC. Translating gives CASSLGTGYGYTF.

This clone came up once. The same CDR3 is also encoded by other DNA sequences in this sample. The chain uses TRBV25-1 and TRBJ1-5, with D possibly TRBD1 on 6 matching bases. CDR3 length: 12 amino acids. The V gene's germline CDR1 is MGHDK and CDR2 SYGVNS. Trimming pared 5 bases from V and 4 bases from J, leaving 6 bases between. This CDR3 reads CASSRGNQPQHF. The CDR3 region has the DNA TGTGCCAGCAGTAGGGGGAATCAGCCCCAGCATTTT.

This sequence joins TRBV9 and TRBJ1-2; TRBD1 is a possible D gene (6 bases). V was pared by 0 bases and J by 4 bases, with 13 bases between. CDR1 and CDR2 (germline): SGDLS, YYNGEE. The CDR3 length is 15 residues. CDR3 amino acids: CASSVAGGAAYGYTF. CDR3 DNA sequence: TGTGCCAGCAGCGTAGCGGGGGGGGCAGCCTATGGCTACACCTTC.

This clone has only one observation. The rearrangement joins TRBV2 to TRBJ2-3, with D maybe TRBD2 (7 bases). With 11 bases removed from V and 8 bases from J, the gap between germline ends came to 29 bases. CDR3 length: 16 residues. Germline CDR1 SNHLY, CDR2 FYNNEI. For the CDR3, the DNA is TGTGCCGGGAGGGGGGGGCGGCTTACAGCACAGGGTACGCAGTATTTT. It encodes CAGRGGRLTAQGTQYF.

The chain is built from TRBV6-1 and TRBJ1-5; 7 positions agree with TRBD1. The CDR3 extends over 13 amino acids. Per the germline V gene, CDR1 is MNHNS and CDR2 is SASEGT. After removal of 0 bases from V and 11 bases from J, the junction contained 4 bases not matched to a gene. The chain's CDR3 is CASSEALQGAQHF. For the CDR3, the DNA is TGTGCCAGCAGTGAAGCGCTTCAGGGGGCCCAGCATTTT.

The chain joins TRBV10-3 to TRBJ2-1, with 7 nucleotides matching TRBD2. The CDR3 is made up of 16 amino acids. Germline V lookup: CDR1 ENHRY, CDR2 SYGVKD. V lost 3 bases, J lost 4 bases, and 9 bases stayed unmatched. The DNA of the CDR3 is TGTGCCATCAGTGACTCGGCGGGAGAGGGTTACAATGAGCAGTTCTTC. Encoded protein: CAISDSAGEGYNEQFF.

The chain uses TRBV7-2 and TRBJ2-2, with 7 bases matching TRBD1. This CDR3 spans 16 amino acids. Germline CDR1 and CDR2: SGHTA and FQGNSA. V lost 5 bases, J lost 4 bases, and 10 bases stayed unmatched. This CDR3 is CASSAFRDRRTGELFF. The DNA of the CDR3 is TGTGCCAGCAGCGCCTTCCGGGACAGACGCACCGGGGAGCTGTTTTTT.

The V gene is TRBV29-1, the J gene TRBJ1-2, with D possibly being TRBD1 (6 bases). The V end lost 4 bases, the J end lost 5 bases, and 14 bases lay between the germline ends. The CDR3 runs 13 residues. The V gene's germline CDR1 is SQVTM and CDR2 ANQGSEA. The DNA of the CDR3 is TGCAGCGTTGTCCAGGGGAAGCCTTATGGCTACACCTTC. It specifies CSVVQGKPYGYTF.

V gene TRBV19 combines with J gene TRBJ2-2; D gene unclear. V was pared by 3 bases and J by 7 bases, with 9 bases between. CDR1 and CDR2 (germline): LNHDA, SQIVND (reference sequence). This CDR3 comprises 13 residues. The CDR3, as DNA: TGTGCCAGTAGTATGATGGCGGTCGGGGAGCTGTTTTTT. Translating it yields CASSMMAVGELFF.

This chain connects TRBV19 to TRBJ1-5, with 8 positions matching TRBD1. The length of the CDR3 is 14 residues. Germline CDR1 reads LNHDA; CDR2 reads SQIVND (reference sequence). The V segment lost 5 bases and the J segment 5 bases; nucleotides outside the gene matches: 5. The chain's CDR3 is CASSWGTGDQPQHF. In DNA, the CDR3 is TGTGCCAGTAGTTGGGGGACAGGAGATCAGCCCCAGCATTTT. Filled out from reference TRBV19 and TRBJ1-5, the complete variable domain reads DGGITQSPKYLFRKEGQNVTLSCEQNLNHDAMYWYRQDPGQGLRLIYYSQIVNDFQKGDIAEGYSVSREKKESFPLTVTSAQKNPTAFYLCASSWGTGDQPQHFGDGTRLSIL.